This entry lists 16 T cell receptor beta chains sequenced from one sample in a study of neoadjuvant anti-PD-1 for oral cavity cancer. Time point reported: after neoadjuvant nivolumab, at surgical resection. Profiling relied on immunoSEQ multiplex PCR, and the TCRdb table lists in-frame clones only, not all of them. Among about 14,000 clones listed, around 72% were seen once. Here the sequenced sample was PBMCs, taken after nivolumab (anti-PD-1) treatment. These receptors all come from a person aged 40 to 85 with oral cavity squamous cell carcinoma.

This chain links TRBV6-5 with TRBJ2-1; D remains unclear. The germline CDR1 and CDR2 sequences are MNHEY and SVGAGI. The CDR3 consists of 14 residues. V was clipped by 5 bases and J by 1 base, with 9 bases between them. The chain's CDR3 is CASSRTESYNEQFF. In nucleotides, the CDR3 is TGTGCCAGCAGTCGTACAGAGTCCTACAATGAGCAGTTCTTC.

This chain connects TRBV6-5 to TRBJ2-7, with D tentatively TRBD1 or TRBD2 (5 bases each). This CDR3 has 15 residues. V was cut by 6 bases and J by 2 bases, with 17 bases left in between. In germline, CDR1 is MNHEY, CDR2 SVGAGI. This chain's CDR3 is CASRPPGRPAYEQYF. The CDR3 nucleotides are TGTGCCAGCAGGCCCCCGGGACGGCCGGCCTACGAGCAGTACTTC.

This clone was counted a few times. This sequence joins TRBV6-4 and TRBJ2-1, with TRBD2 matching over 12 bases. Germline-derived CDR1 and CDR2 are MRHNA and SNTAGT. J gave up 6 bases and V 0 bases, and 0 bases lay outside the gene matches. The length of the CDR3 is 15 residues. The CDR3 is CASSDSTSGSNEQFF. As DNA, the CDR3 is TGTGCCAGCAGTGACTCGACTAGCGGGAGCAATGAGCAGTTCTTC.

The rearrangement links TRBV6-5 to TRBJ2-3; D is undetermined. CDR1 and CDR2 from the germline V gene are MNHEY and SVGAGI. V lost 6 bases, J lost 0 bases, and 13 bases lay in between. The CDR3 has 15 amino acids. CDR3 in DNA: TGTGCCAGCAGCGAGTGGGCAGGAAGCACAGATACGCAGTATTTT. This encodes CASSEWAGSTDTQYF.

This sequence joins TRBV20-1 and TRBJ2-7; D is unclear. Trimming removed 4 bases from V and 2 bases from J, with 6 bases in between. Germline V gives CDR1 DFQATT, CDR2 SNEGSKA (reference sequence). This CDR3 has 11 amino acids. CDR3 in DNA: TGCAGTGCTATAAGTGCCTACGAGCAGTACTTC. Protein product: CSAISAYEQYF.

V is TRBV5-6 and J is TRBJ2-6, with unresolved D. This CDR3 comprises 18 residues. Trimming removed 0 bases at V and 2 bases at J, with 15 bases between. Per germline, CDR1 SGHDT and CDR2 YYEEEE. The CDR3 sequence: CASSLGKKAPPGANVLTF. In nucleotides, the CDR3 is TGTGCCAGCAGCTTGGGTAAGAAGGCTCCACCTGGGGCCAACGTCCTGACTTTC.

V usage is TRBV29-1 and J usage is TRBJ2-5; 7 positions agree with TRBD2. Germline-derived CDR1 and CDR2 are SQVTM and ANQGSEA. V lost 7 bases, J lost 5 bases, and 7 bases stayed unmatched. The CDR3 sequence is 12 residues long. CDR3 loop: CSDLGGGETQYF. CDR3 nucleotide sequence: TGCAGCGATTTGGGGGGAGGGGAGACCCAGTACTTC.

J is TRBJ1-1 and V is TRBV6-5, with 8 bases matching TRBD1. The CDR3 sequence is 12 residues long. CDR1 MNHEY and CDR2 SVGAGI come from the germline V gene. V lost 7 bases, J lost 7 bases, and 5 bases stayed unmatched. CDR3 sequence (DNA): TGTGCCAGCACAGGGACAGGTTTTGAAGCTTTCTTT. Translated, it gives CASTGTGFEAFF.

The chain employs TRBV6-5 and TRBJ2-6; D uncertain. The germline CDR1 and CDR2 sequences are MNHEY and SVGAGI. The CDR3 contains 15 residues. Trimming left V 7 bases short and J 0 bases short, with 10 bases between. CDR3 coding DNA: TGTGCCAGCAAGGTGGTAACCTCTGGGGCCAACGTCCTGACTTTC. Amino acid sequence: CASKVVTSGANVLTF.

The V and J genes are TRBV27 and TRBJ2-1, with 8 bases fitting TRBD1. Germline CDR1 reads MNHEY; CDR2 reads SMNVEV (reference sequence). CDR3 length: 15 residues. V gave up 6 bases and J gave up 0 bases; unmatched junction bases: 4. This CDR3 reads CASSPQGASYNEQFF. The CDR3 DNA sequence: TGTGCCAGCAGCCCGCAGGGGGCCTCCTACAATGAGCAGTTCTTC.

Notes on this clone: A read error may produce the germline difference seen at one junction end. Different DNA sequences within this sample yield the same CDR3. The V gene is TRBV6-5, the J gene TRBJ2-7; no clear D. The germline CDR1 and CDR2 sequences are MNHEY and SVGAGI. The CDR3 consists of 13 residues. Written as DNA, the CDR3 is TGCGCCAGCAAAGCGTTAAGCTCCTACGAGCAGTACTTC. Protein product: CASKALSSYEQYF.

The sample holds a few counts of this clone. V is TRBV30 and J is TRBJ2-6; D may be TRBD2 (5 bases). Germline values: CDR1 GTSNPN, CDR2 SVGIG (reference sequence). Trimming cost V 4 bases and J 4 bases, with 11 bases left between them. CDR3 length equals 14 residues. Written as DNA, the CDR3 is TGTGCCTGGATGGGCCCGGGAGGGGCCAACGTCCTGACTTTC. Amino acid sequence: CAWMGPGGANVLTF.

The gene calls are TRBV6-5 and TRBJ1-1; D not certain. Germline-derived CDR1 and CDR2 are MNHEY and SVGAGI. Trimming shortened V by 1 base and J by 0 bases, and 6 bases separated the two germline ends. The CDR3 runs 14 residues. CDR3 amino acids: CASSYLAMNTEAFF. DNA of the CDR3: TGTGCCAGCAGTTACTTGGCGATGAACACTGAAGCTTTCTTT.

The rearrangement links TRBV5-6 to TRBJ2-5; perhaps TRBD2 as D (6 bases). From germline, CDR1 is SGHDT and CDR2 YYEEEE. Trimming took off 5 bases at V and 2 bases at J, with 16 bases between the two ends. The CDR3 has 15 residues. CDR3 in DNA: TGTGCCAGCAGTTGGAGACTAGAGTATCAAGAGACCCAGTACTTC. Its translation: CASSWRLEYQETQYF.

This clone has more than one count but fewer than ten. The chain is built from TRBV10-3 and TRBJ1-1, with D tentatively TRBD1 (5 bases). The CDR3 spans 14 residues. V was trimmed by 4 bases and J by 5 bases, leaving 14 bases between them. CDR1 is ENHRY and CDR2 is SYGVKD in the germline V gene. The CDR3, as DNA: TGTGCCATCAGTGGAGGGGCGGTTGCGACTGAAGCTTTCTTT. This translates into CAISGGAVATEAFF.

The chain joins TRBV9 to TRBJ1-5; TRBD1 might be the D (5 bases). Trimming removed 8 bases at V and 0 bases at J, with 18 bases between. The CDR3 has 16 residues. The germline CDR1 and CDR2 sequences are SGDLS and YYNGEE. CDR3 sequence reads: CARPLPGDYSNQPQHF. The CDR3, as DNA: TGTGCCAGACCACTTCCGGGGGATTATAGCAATCAGCCCCAGCATTTT.